Listed here are 17 T cell receptor beta chains from one sample, sequenced in a study of T cell changes during pregnancy in multiple sclerosis. Sequencing used immunoSEQ multiplex PCR; TCRdb keeps in-frame clones, though not all of them. The sample lists about 71,000 clones, 90% to 95% occurring once. The sample in question was peripheral blood, obtained in the third trimester of pregnancy. Receptor source: a female donor with multiple sclerosis, enrolled in a pregnancy study.

The chain links TRBV7-2 to TRBJ1-2, with D unclear. In germline, CDR1 is SGHTA, CDR2 FQGNSA. The V gene lost 3 bases and the J gene lost 5 bases, with 10 bases spanning the gap. This CDR3 region has 13 residues. The CDR3 region is CASSFAEAYGYTF. CDR3 nucleotide sequence: TGTGCCAGCAGCTTTGCCGAGGCATATGGCTACACCTTC.

The rearrangement joins TRBV18 to TRBJ2-7; D is undetermined. Per germline, CDR1 KGHSH and CDR2 LQKENI. V lost 3 bases to trimming and J lost 2 bases, with 11 bases between them. There are 14 residues in the CDR3. CDR3 region: CASSPYRHPYEQYF. For the CDR3, the DNA is TGTGCCAGCTCACCCTATCGACATCCCTACGAGCAGTACTTC.

This rearrangement joins TRBV7-2 to TRBJ1-2; D gene ambiguous. There are 12 residues in the CDR3. The germline CDR1 and CDR2 sequences are SGHTA and FQGNSA. Trimming pared 6 bases from V and 3 bases from J, leaving 8 bases between. In nucleotides, the CDR3 is TGTGCCAGCAGTATACAAGACTATGGCTACACCTTC. It encodes CASSIQDYGYTF.

This clone was found a few times. The chain links TRBV5-1 to TRBJ1-4; 7 nucleotides agree with TRBD1. Trimming removed 5 bases from V and 8 bases from J; junction bases left unmatched: 3. Germline V gene data show CDR1 as SGHRS and CDR2 as YFSETQ. This CDR3 spans 12 amino acids. CDR3 coding DNA: TGCGCCAGCAGTTACAGGGGAGAAAAACTGTTTTTT. Translating gives CASSYRGEKLFF.

The chain links TRBV2 to TRBJ2-7; D may be TRBD2 (6 bases). The length of the CDR3 is 16 residues. The germline CDR1 and CDR2 sequences are SNHLY and FYNNEI. V was cut by 6 bases and J by 0 bases, with 18 bases left in between. In DNA, the CDR3 is TGTGCCAGCAGCTTAGCCGGGACTCGTAGCTCCTACGAGCAGTACTTC. Its protein product is CASSLAGTRSSYEQYF. Drawing the rest from reference TRBV2 and TRBJ2-7, the complete variable domain is EPEVTQTPSHQVTQMGQEVILRCVPISNHLYFYWYRQILGQKVEFLVSFYNNEISEKSEIFDDQFSVERPDGSNFTLKIRSTKLEDSAMYFCASSLAGTRSSYEQYFGPGTRLTVT.

This clone appeared a few times. This chain joins TRBV6-5 and TRBJ1-2, with TRBD1 matching over 8 bases. With V trimmed by 7 bases and J by 7 bases, 5 bases remained unmatched. The CDR3 has 12 amino acids. In germline, CDR1 is MNHEY, CDR2 SVGAGI. CDR3 in DNA: TGTGCCAGCACCCACGGACAGGGTGGCTACACCTTC. Its translation is CASTHGQGGYTF.

The chain has TRBV6-5 and TRBJ1-1, with 9 nucleotides matching TRBD1. The CDR3 runs 14 residues. J lost 5 bases, V lost 4 bases, and 5 bases had no gene match. Germline-derived CDR1 and CDR2 are MNHEY and SVGAGI. This chain's CDR3 is CASSSNRGRTEAFF. The CDR3 DNA reads as TGTGCCAGCAGTTCCAACAGGGGGCGGACTGAAGCTTTCTTT.

The genes are TRBV7-2 and TRBJ1-5; 10 nucleotides line up with TRBD1. V shed 3 bases, J shed 4 bases, and the junction held 12 bases outside the gene matches. Germline loops: CDR1 SGHTA, CDR2 FQGNSA. The CDR3 is made up of 18 amino acids. CDR3 sequence (DNA): TGTGCCAGCAGCTTCCGGGACAGGGGTTTCCTCGGGAATCAGCCCCAGCATTTT. The encoded protein is CASSFRDRGFLGNQPQHF.

This clone appeared once. The chain is built from TRBV2 and TRBJ1-1; no definite D call. Deletions cut 0 bases from V and 5 bases from J, with 22 bases between. This CDR3 spans 18 amino acids. Germline CDR1 reads SNHLY; CDR2 reads FYNNEI. CDR3 bases: TGTGCCAGCAGTGAAGCGAGCCCAGTCCCGGTTTCGAGGACTGAAGCTTTCTTT. Encoded protein: CASSEASPVPVSRTEAFF.

This rearrangement joins TRBV7-6 to TRBJ2-7; TRBD2 agrees at 10 bases. The V segment lost 2 bases and the J segment 1 base; nucleotides outside the gene matches: 2. In germline, CDR1 is SGHVS, CDR2 FNYEAQ. The CDR3 spans 15 residues. CDR3 sequence: CASSLLAGASYEQYF. CDR3 nucleotide sequence: TGTGCCAGCAGCTTACTAGCGGGAGCGTCCTACGAGCAGTACTTC.

This clone was observed a few times. The chain is built from TRBV7-9 and TRBJ2-7; 11 bases map to TRBD2. There are 15 residues in the CDR3. Looked up from germline, CDR1 is SEHNR and CDR2 is FQNEAQ (reference sequence). V shed 0 bases, J shed 5 bases, and the junction held 3 bases outside the gene matches. The DNA of the CDR3 is TGTGCCAGCAGCTTAGCACTAGCGGGAGTCCACGAGCAGTACTTC. As protein: CASSLALAGVHEQYF.

The V call is TRBV7-9, the J call TRBJ2-3, with no clear D. The CDR3 covers 14 residues. V was pared by 2 bases and J by 0 bases, with 6 bases between. The germline V gene encodes CDR1 SEHNR and CDR2 FQNEAQ (reference sequence). The CDR3 DNA sequence: TGTGCCAGCAGCTTAAGCTGGAGCACAGATACGCAGTATTTT. Protein: CASSLSWSTDTQYF.

This clone was found once. The CDR3 spells CASSWGDGGYGYTF. CDR3 coding DNA: TGCGCCAGCAGCTGGGGGGACGGGGGTTATGGCTACACCTTC. V is TRBV5-1 and J is TRBJ1-2; tentative D call: TRBD1 (5 bases). Germline V gene sequence: CDR1 SGHRS, CDR2 YFSETQ. The CDR3 length is 14 residues. V gave up 3 bases and J gave up 5 bases, with 14 bases separating them.

The V gene is TRBV2, the J gene TRBJ1-4, with D unresolved. Looked up from germline, CDR1 is SNHLY and CDR2 is FYNNEI. V dropped 5 bases and J dropped 2 bases, with 12 bases sitting between them. The CDR3 totals 15 residues. The CDR3 reads CASSPTRVTNEKLFF. CDR3 nucleotide sequence: TGTGCCAGCAGTCCAACGAGGGTGACTAATGAAAAACTGTTTTTT.

V gene TRBV7-6 combines with J gene TRBJ2-5, with a weak D call TRBD1 (6 bases). V lost 2 bases and J 5 bases, leaving 12 bases between the germline ends. Per the germline V gene, CDR1 is SGHVS and CDR2 is FNYEAQ. This CDR3 spans 14 amino acids. The CDR3 is CASSLNRVVETQYF. CDR3 DNA: TGTGCCAGCAGCTTAAACAGGGTGGTGGAGACCCAGTACTTC.

The chain uses TRBV6-6 and TRBJ1-2; TRBD1 matches 8 bases. The V segment lost 5 bases and the J segment 1 base; nucleotides outside the gene matches: 3. The CDR3 length is 14 residues. Germline-derived CDR1 and CDR2 are MNHNY and SVGAGI (reference sequence). The CDR3 nucleotides read TGTGCCAGCAGTCCCGGACAGGGTAACTATGGCTACACCTTC. The encoded protein is CASSPGQGNYGYTF.

CDR3 residues: CASSFRALGGETQYF. The CDR3 bases are TGTGCCAGCAGCTTCCGAGCGCTGGGAGGGGAGACCCAGTACTTC. The chain has TRBV5-8 and TRBJ2-5, with 7 bases aligning to TRBD2. The CDR3 sequence is 15 residues long. V trimming: 2 bases; J trimming: 5 bases; junction bases outside the gene matches: 9. Germline V gene data show CDR1 as SGHTS and CDR2 as YDEGEE.